This entry lists 6 T cell receptor beta chains sequenced from one sample in a study of breast tumors, draining lymph nodes, adjacent tissues. Axillary draining lymph nodes of breast cancer patients supplied the node samples. TCRdb re-analysed the multiplex PCR reads in MiXCR, keeping a single row per CDR3 protein. The table has around 130,000 distinct CDR3 sequences, 21% seen once. Input material: axillary lymph node tissue. These TCRs come from a female donor with breast cancer. Some clones in this sample may be carry-over from other donors' samples.

This clonotype was counted many times. The CDR3 loop reads CASRRLAGNNEQFF. The CDR3 coding sequence is TGTGCCAGTAGAAGGCTAGCGGGAAATAATGAGCAGTTCTTC. The rearrangement joins TRBV19 to TRBJ2-1, with 9 positions matching TRBD2. The CDR3 has 14 residues. The germline CDR1 and CDR2 sequences are LNHDA and SQIVND (reference sequence). With 6 bases clipped from V and 7 bases from J, the junction kept 7 bases outside the gene matches.

The CDR3 coding sequence is TGTGCCAGCTCACCACCGGTACTGAGTGAGCAGTTCTTC. Its translation is CASSPPVLSEQFF. V usage is TRBV18 and J usage is TRBJ2-1, with unresolved D. There are 13 residues in the CDR3. Germline assignment: CDR1 KGHSH and CDR2 LQKENI. Trimming left V 0 bases short and J 9 bases short, with 9 bases between.

This clonotype was seen a handful of times. V and J are TRBV5-4 and TRBJ2-3; possibly TRBD1 or TRBD2 for D (5 bases each). The CDR3 covers 16 residues. Germline-derived CDR1 and CDR2 are SGHNT and YYREEE (reference sequence). V was pared by 4 bases and J by 2 bases, with 17 bases between. The CDR3 sequence is CASSPDRGPYTDTQYF. The DNA for the CDR3 is TGTGCCAGCAGCCCGGACCGGGGACCATACACAGATACGCAGTATTTT. The complete variable domain, with remaining parts taken from reference TRBV5-4 and TRBJ2-3, reads ETGVTQSPTHLIKTRGQQVTLRCSSQSGHNTVSWYQQALGQGPQFIFQYYREEENGRGNFPPRFSGLQFPNYSSELNVNALELDDSALYLCASSPDRGPYTDTQYFGPGTRLTVL.

This clonotype was recorded only once. The V gene is TRBV28, the J gene TRBJ1-5, with unresolved D. Looked up from germline, CDR1 is MDHEN and CDR2 is SYDVKM. V lost 10 bases to trimming and J lost 3 bases, with 16 bases between them. The CDR3 length is 14 residues. The CDR3 protein is CATTTGPYNQPQHF. The CDR3 coding sequence is TGTGCCACTACGACCGGGCCATACAATCAGCCCCAGCATTTT.

The table lists this clonotype with many counts. The rearrangement uses TRBV7-9 and TRBJ2-2; D is ambiguous. Germline assignment: CDR1 SEHNR and CDR2 FQNEAQ (reference sequence). Trimming pared 9 bases from V and 4 bases from J, leaving 3 bases between. This CDR3 is 10 amino acids long. Here the CDR3 DNA reads TGTGCCAGGGGCACCGGGGAGCTGTTTTTT. This translates into CARGTGELFF.

This clonotype occurred many times. The chain is built from TRBV12-3 or TRBV12-4 and TRBJ2-1; possible D gene TRBD2, 5 bases. V lost 5 bases and J 5 bases, leaving 10 bases between the germline ends. The CDR3 is 13 residues long. The CDR3 DNA is TGTGCCAGCAGTCTAACAGCGGACAATGAGCAGTTCTTC. Protein: CASSLTADNEQFF.